The 14 T cell receptor beta chains given below trace back to one sample, sequenced in a study of B cell selection in AIRE deficiency. Assay used: immunoSEQ multiplex PCR; TCRdb lists only in-frame clones, some missing. The sample contains roughly 24,000 clones, about 96% of which appear only once. CD4+CD127+ cells were sorted as the conventional CD4 T cells. Specimen: CD4+CD127+ conventional T cells sorted from PBMCs. These receptors all stem from a human donor in good health.

This sequence joins TRBV21-1 and TRBJ1-6; TRBD1 reflects the table's D call only, with no check against the DNA. TRBV21-1 is assigned pseudogene status. The CDR3 runs to 15 residues. This chain's CDR3 is CASNPGQDSNSPLHF. The CDR3 nucleotides read TGTGCCAGCAATCCGGGACAGGACTCTAATTCACCCCTCCACTTT.

The CDR3 sequence: CATCPDSNQPQHF. In nucleotides, the CDR3 is TGTGCCACTTGCCCCGATAGCAATCAGCCCCAGCATTTT. The gene calls are TRBV10-3 and TRBJ1-5; D gene unclear. The length of the CDR3 is 13 residues. V lost 10 bases and J 0 bases, leaving 10 bases between the germline ends. The V gene's germline CDR1 is ENHRY and CDR2 SYGVKD.

This clone was seen only once. Written as DNA, the CDR3 is TGTGCCAGCAGTTTAGAGGGCCCCAGGGGCTACACCTTC. Amino acid sequence: CASSLEGPRGYTF. The chain combines TRBV28 with TRBJ1-2; D is ambiguous. The germline V gene has CDR1 MDHEN and CDR2 SYDVKM. Trimming took off 2 bases at V and 8 bases at J, with 12 bases between the two ends. The CDR3 contains 13 residues.

The genes are TRBV5-1 and TRBJ2-1; TRBD2 agrees at 12 bases. Germline V gene sequence: CDR1 SGHRS, CDR2 YFSETQ. There are 16 residues in the CDR3. The trim removed 0 bases at V and 7 bases at J, leaving 5 bases unmatched. The CDR3 protein is CASSLAGLAGGNEQFF. The CDR3 DNA reads as TGCGCCAGCAGCTTGGCGGGACTAGCGGGCGGGAATGAGCAGTTCTTC.

This chain joins TRBV5-4 and TRBJ1-2; D remains unclear. V was clipped by 3 bases and J by 4 bases, with 13 bases between them. The CDR3 sequence is 14 residues long. Looked up from germline, CDR1 is SGHNT and CDR2 is YYREEE (reference sequence). The DNA for the CDR3 is TGTGCCAGCAGCTGGACGGAGGACCCCTATGGCTACACCTTC. Translated: CASSWTEDPYGYTF.

This clone was counted a single time. V gene TRBV11-3 combines with J gene TRBJ1-6; D may be TRBD1 (5 bases). V dropped 5 bases and J dropped 11 bases, with 16 bases sitting between them. The CDR3 runs to 14 residues. Germline V gene lookup returns CDR1 SGHNT and CDR2 YENEEA. CDR3 sequence (DNA): TGTGCCAGCAGCAAGGGGCCTGTGGGGGCACCCCTCCACTTT. It translates to CASSKGPVGAPLHF.

The V call is TRBV6-5, the J call TRBJ2-1; TRBD2 aligns across 9 bases. Germline V CDR1 and CDR2: MNHEY, SVGAGI. This CDR3 spans 16 amino acids. With 0 bases clipped from V and 2 bases from J, the junction kept 2 bases outside the gene matches. CDR3 in DNA: TGTGCCAGCAGTTACTCGAGACTAGCGGCCTACAATGAGCAGTTCTTC. This translates into CASSYSRLAAYNEQFF.

The chain links TRBV7-2 to TRBJ2-5, with D possibly matching TRBD2 (6 bases). Germline V lookup: CDR1 SGHTA, CDR2 FQGNSA. V was trimmed by 5 bases and J by 7 bases, leaving 23 bases between them. The CDR3 extends over 16 amino acids. The CDR3 DNA reads as TGTGCCAGCAGCACGAGGCCGGGACTGGGGACTTCGACCCAGTACTTC. As protein: CASSTRPGLGTSTQYF. The full variable domain, its missing parts supplied by reference TRBV7-2 and TRBJ2-5, is GAGVSQSPSNKVTEKGKDVELRCDPISGHTALYWYRQSLGQGLEFLIYFQGNSAPDKSGLPSDRFSAERTGGSVSTLTIQRTQQEDSAVYLCASSTRPGLGTSTQYFGPGTRLLVL.

V and J are TRBV2 and TRBJ1-1; D is undetermined. Trimming stripped 5 bases from V and 3 bases from J, with 16 bases between. The CDR3 consists of 15 residues. Germline V gives CDR1 SNHLY, CDR2 FYNNEI. CDR3 protein: CASSPGRGPDTEAFF. DNA for the CDR3: TGTGCCAGCAGTCCCGGACGCGGGCCTGACACTGAAGCTTTCTTT.

The rearrangement joins TRBV7-9 to TRBJ1-2; 7 bases line up with TRBD1. The ends lost 3 bases at V and 4 bases at J; junction bases unmatched: 5. Germline CDR1 reads SEHNR; CDR2 reads FQNEAQ (reference sequence). The length of the CDR3 is 14 residues. CDR3 in DNA: TGTGCCAGCAGCTTCACAGGGGTGGGCTATGGCTACACCTTC. Protein product: CASSFTGVGYGYTF.

The CDR3 DNA sequence: TGTGCCAGCAGCTTTGGACTAGTTGAGCAGTTCTTC. This encodes CASSFGLVEQFF. V usage is TRBV11-2 and J usage is TRBJ2-1, with 7 bases aligning to TRBD2. The CDR3 runs 12 residues. The ends lost 3 bases at V and 9 bases at J; junction bases unmatched: 2. Per germline, CDR1 SGHAT and CDR2 FQNNGV.

J is TRBJ2-7 and V is TRBV25-1; unclear D gene. This CDR3 region has 12 residues. Trimming took 4 bases from V and 2 from J, leaving 6 bases between them. Germline V CDR1 and CDR2: MGHDK, SYGVNS. The CDR3 region has the DNA TGTGCCAGCAGTGCACAGCCCTACGAGCAGTACTTC. The encoded protein is CASSAQPYEQYF.

V usage is TRBV18 and J usage is TRBJ2-1, with unresolved D. CDR3 length equals 15 residues. V was shortened by 3 bases and J by 8 bases, with 17 bases between the two germline ends. Per germline, CDR1 KGHSH and CDR2 LQKENI. CDR3 sequence reads: CASSPVLSGRHEQFF. The DNA for the CDR3 is TGTGCCAGCTCACCGGTCCTATCCGGCCGGCATGAGCAGTTCTTC. Full variable domain (remainder filled in from reference TRBV18 and TRBJ2-1): NAGVMQNPRHLVRRRGQEARLRCSPMKGHSHVYWYRQLPEEGLKFMVYLQKENIIDESGMPKERFSAEFPKEGPSILRIQQVVRGDSAAYFCASSPVLSGRHEQFFGPGTRLTVL.

The chain is built from TRBV7-6 and TRBJ2-2, with 9 bases matching TRBD1. The junction had 5 bases not matched to a gene; V was cut back by 5 bases and J by 4 bases. This CDR3 has 15 residues. From germline, CDR1 is SGHVS and CDR2 FNYEAQ. CDR3 residues: CASSPRQGVTGELFF. The CDR3 DNA is TGTGCCAGCAGCCCCCGACAGGGGGTCACCGGGGAGCTGTTTTTT.